This T cell receptor (beta chain) is from a study of Ad26.COV2.S vaccination and SARS-CoV-2 variants. Study-wide background: Once, or twice with 56 days between doses, Ad26.COV2.S was given intramuscularly.

Only in-frame clones appear in the TCRdb table, and some are missing; sequencing was by immunoSEQ multiplex PCR. The sample has roughly 510,000 clones; about 83% are singletons. Study-wide results and caveats: Breadth of non-spike TCRs did not differ between vaccinees and placebo recipients. After vaccination, substantial breadth of spike-specific CD8+ and CD4+ responses was reported.

With regard to this clone: Antigen: not known.

V lost 0 bases to trimming and J lost 10 bases, with 14 bases between them. CDR1 and CDR2 (germline): SGHTS, YDEGEE. The CDR3 covers 15 residues. Treatment noted: 15 to 20 received Ad26.COV2.S at low or high dose, single or two shots; 5 received placebo; per-sample allocation not given. Samples were taken on day 63 after the first vaccine or placebo injection. An 18-55-year-old adult in Boston served as donor. Sample: peripheral blood, taken in a trial of Ad26.COV2.S vaccine versus placebo. The rearrangement uses TRBV5-8 and TRBJ1-6; D unclear. The sequence was collected from a person aged 18-60 years who received the Ad26.COV2.S COVID-19 vaccine or a placebo. The DNA of the CDR3 is TGTGCCAGCAGCTTGGGGGTCGGTTCGCGCTCACCCCTCCACTTT. Its translation is CASSLGVGSRSPLHF. The variable domain in full, with the rest retrieved from reference TRBV5-8 and TRBJ1-6, is EAGVTQSPTHLIKTRGQQATLRCSPISGHTSVYWYQQALGLGLQFLLWYDEGEERNRGNFPPRFSGRQFPNYSSELNVNALELEDSALYLCASSLGVGSRSPLHFGNGTRLTVT.